The present T cell receptor beta chain was sequenced within a study of T cells in localized non-small cell lung cancer. Per germline, CDR1 KGHSH and CDR2 LQKENI. The ends lost 6 bases at V and 8 bases at J; junction bases unmatched: 13. This CDR3 spans 15 amino acids. This table comes from immunoSEQ multiplex PCR, and its TCRdb copy is limited to in-frame clones, with some not included. The sample lists some 22,000 clones; roughly 80% were seen once. The TCR sequence derives from a man aged 35 to 69 with stage II lung adenocarcinoma. This material consisted of PBMCs, taken before any cancer treatment. The chain carries TRBV18 and TRBJ2-1, with 7 bases that match TRBD2. CDR3 DNA: TGTGCCAGCTCTCGCACTGGGGACTATGGCGATGAGCAGTTCTTC. Encoded protein: CASSRTGDYGDEQFF. Full variable domain (outside the CDR3, taken from reference TRBV18 and TRBJ2-1): NAGVMQNPRHLVRRRGQEARLRCSPMKGHSHVYWYRQLPEEGLKFMVYLQKENIIDESGMPKERFSAEFPKEGPSILRIQQVVRGDSAAYFCASSRTGDYGDEQFFGPGTRLTVL.